This T cell receptor (beta chain) was observed in a study of human T cells and chemical hapten exposure. The wider study: DPC at 2% was the sensitizing agent, placed on roughly 2 cm by roughly 2 cm of upper inner arm skin. The study enrolled mostly female patients with alopecia areata, totalis or universalis. It was small differences in pooled library volume that mainly caused per-sample TCR yields to vary.

Sample time point: pre-sensitization, week 0. Treatment of the sample: therapeutic diphenylcyclopropenone sensitization with weekly scalp DPC. CDR3 size: 13 residues. Trimming took 0 bases from V and 6 from J, leaving 9 bases between them. Germline lookup yields CDR1 LGHDT and CDR2 YNNKEL (reference sequence). In the study's own analysis: Counting gave a median of around 100,000 TCRs per sample, with values ranging from roughly 20,000 to 750,000. From the RACE reads, TCRdb called clonotypes with MiXCR, one entry per CDR3 protein. TCRdb's processing, not the authors' own work, is the source of the V and J calls. This table holds 200,000 to 300,000 distinct CDR3 sequences, 7% to 10% found once.

The receptor comes from a woman in her thirties or forties with alopecia areata. Some clones in this sample may be carry-over from other donors' samples. This chain uses TRBV3-1 with TRBJ2-7; maybe TRBD1 (5 bases). The material was whole blood, obtained in connection with sensitization to the hapten diphenylcyclopropenone (DPC). The CDR3 is CASSQDQGSEQYF. CDR3 sequence (DNA): TGTGCCAGCAGCCAAGATCAGGGAAGCGAGCAGTACTTC.